The entry that follows covers one T cell receptor (beta chain) sequence. This sample is drawn from a study of blood T cell repertoires in COVID-19. Study at large: COVID-19 samples from acute and convalescent phases originated in the United States, Italy and Spain.

In the study's own analysis: Amplification of reference gene primers was used by the study to estimate nucleated cell counts. The assay was immunoSEQ multiplex PCR, and TCRdb's table has in-frame clones only and misses some. The V and J calls and the clone size are those of that table, but D and trimming were determined from the DNA. The data show roughly 110,000 clones, with 75% to 85% seen just once and 7.9% held by the top ten. Sequenced material: peripheral blood. The sequence came from a man in his 70s with acute or convalescent COVID-19.

The CDR3 nucleotides read TGTGCCAGCAGCTTGGACACAGGGGATACGCAGTATTTT. This codes for CASSLDTGDTQYF. The V gene is TRBV5-4, the J gene TRBJ2-3, with D maybe TRBD1 (6 bases). The CDR3 consists of 13 residues. V was clipped by 0 bases and J by 6 bases, with 8 bases between them. Germline V gene data show CDR1 as SGHNT and CDR2 as YYREEE (reference sequence).